This T cell receptor (beta chain) derives from a study of T-cell reconstitution after alpha-beta-depleted transplantation in children. Study outcomes and limitations: The authors attributed T-cell counts and diversity one year after transplant mostly to newly produced T cells. The origin of alpha-beta T cells about two months after transplant was reportedly several hundred expanded graft clones. High day-60 TCRbeta diversity in some patients came from surviving recipient T cells and thymic progenitors.

Using unique molecular identifiers, the investigators prepared the TCRbeta library. MiXCR was run by TCRdb on the PCR reads, yielding one entry per CDR3 protein. Among about a million distinct CDR3 sequences, around 30% were seen once, and the ten largest hold 28%. The CDR3 sequence is 13 residues long. CDR1 and CDR2 (germline): LGHDT, YNNKEL (reference sequence). V was clipped by 1 base and J by 7 bases, with 8 bases between them. This clonotype has more than one count but fewer than ten. Its target is unknown. The TCR was taken from a boy younger than two who had a stem cell transplant for SCID, so the T cells may come from the graft donor. V is TRBV3-1 and J is TRBJ2-1; D is unclear. Here the sequenced sample was PBMCs, mostly from graft donor cells, taken 360 days after TCRalphabeta/CD19-depleted stem cell transplant. The CDR3 reads CASSQGVVNEQFF. DNA of the CDR3: TGTGCCAGCAGCCAAGGCGTAGTGAATGAGCAGTTCTTC.